What follows are 29 T cell receptor beta chains derived from one specimen sequenced in a study of blood T cells in healthy people across ages. Next came a second PCR, run for about 7 to 12 cycles, which used a sample-barcoded 5' primer along with a J-beta primer mix. TCRdb called the 5' RACE reads again in MiXCR, with one record for every CDR3 protein. This repertoire shows 1.5 million to 2 million distinct CDR3 sequences, about two fifths found once; its top ten account for about 23%. Sequenced: blood. The receptor set was obtained from a human donor in good health.

This clonotype was counted only a few times. V usage is TRBV9 and J usage is TRBJ2-1; no clear D gene. This CDR3 region has 14 residues. Germline loops: CDR1 SGDLS, CDR2 YYNGEE. The V gene lost 10 bases and the J gene lost 5 bases, with 19 bases spanning the gap. Here the CDR3 reads CAGNKDDVDNEQFF. Written as DNA, the CDR3 is TGTGCCGGCAACAAGGACGATGTAGACAATGAGCAGTTCTTC.

The genes are TRBV7-3 and TRBJ1-1, with D maybe TRBD1 (5 bases). V shed 2 bases and J shed 1 base, with 11 bases lying between them. Per the germline V gene, CDR1 is SGHTA and CDR2 is FQGTGA. The CDR3 covers 15 residues. The CDR3 loop is CASSLRGGANTEAFF. The DNA of the CDR3 is TGTGCCAGCAGCTTACGTGGAGGGGCGAACACTGAAGCTTTCTTT.

This clonotype appeared a few times. This chain uses TRBV20-1 with TRBJ1-5; tentative D call: TRBD1 (6 bases). This CDR3 contains 13 residues. V lost 2 bases and J 4 bases, leaving 9 bases between the germline ends. Germline CDR1 and CDR2: DFQATT and SNEGSKA (reference sequence). The CDR3 protein is CSARRGPNQPQHF. CDR3 sequence (DNA): TGCAGTGCTAGACGGGGGCCTAATCAGCCCCAGCATTTT.

This clonotype appeared many times. V usage is TRBV29-1 and J usage is TRBJ2-1; D uncertain. Trimming took off 4 bases at V and 3 bases at J, with 10 bases between the two ends. There are 13 residues in the CDR3. Germline V CDR1 and CDR2: SQVTM, ANQGSEA. The CDR3 nucleotides read TGCAGCGTTGGTGCCTTACTCTACAATGAGCAGTTCTTC. It specifies CSVGALLYNEQFF.

This clonotype was seen only a few times. The chain couples TRBV4-3 to TRBJ2-5; tentatively, D is TRBD1 (5 bases). Trimming pared 0 bases from V and 6 bases from J, leaving 11 bases between. CDR1 is LGHNA, CDR2 YSLEER, per germline. The CDR3 extends over 14 amino acids. CDR3 DNA: TGCGCCAGCAGCCAAGATTCAGGGCGGAAGACCCAGTACTTC. Its translation is CASSQDSGRKTQYF.

CDR3 nucleotides: TGCGCCAGCAGCCAAGAAAGCTCCGCTAACGAGCAGTACTTC. Protein: CASSQESSANEQYF. The V gene is TRBV4-3, the J gene TRBJ2-7; D unclear. There are 14 residues in the CDR3. CDR1 is LGHNA and CDR2 is YSLEER in the germline V gene. V lost 0 bases to trimming and J lost 5 bases, with 11 bases between them.

Note on this clonotype: Just one base apart from a much larger clone, this may be a read error. The chain couples TRBV6-5 to TRBJ1-2; D unclear. Germline CDR1 is MNHEY and CDR2 is SVGAGI. The CDR3 is made up of 14 amino acids. Trimming left V 0 bases short and J 4 bases short, with 9 bases between. The CDR3 DNA is TGTGCCAGCAGTTACTCGCCCTCTCTCTATGGCTACACCTTC. Its translation is CASSYSPSLYGYTF.

The rearrangement links TRBV7-9 to TRBJ1-1, with a possible D match to TRBD1 (5 bases). Germline V CDR1 and CDR2: SEHNR, FQNEAQ (reference sequence). Trimming pared 5 bases from V and 11 bases from J, leaving 15 bases between. This CDR3 contains 12 residues. This CDR3 reads CASSPGGTSAFF. The CDR3 nucleotides read TGTGCCAGCAGCCCTGGGGGAACGTCGGCTTTCTTT.

This chain uses TRBV5-1 with TRBJ1-2; D unresolved. Trimming pared 3 bases from V and 0 bases from J, leaving 9 bases between. The CDR3 loop spans 14 amino acids. In germline, CDR1 is SGHRS, CDR2 YFSETQ. The CDR3 region has the DNA TGCGCCAGCAGCTCAGAAGACCCTAACTATGGCTACACCTTC. Translation gives CASSSEDPNYGYTF.

The chain carries TRBV12-3 or TRBV12-4 and TRBJ1-1; D gene unclear. This CDR3 has 13 residues. The ends were cut back, 2 bases at V and 5 bases at J, with 9 bases in the middle. CDR3 nucleotide sequence: TGTGCCAGCAGTTTAAAGTGGAGTACTGAAGCTTTCTTT. Translation: CASSLKWSTEAFF.

This rearrangement joins TRBV9 to TRBJ2-7; D perhaps matches TRBD1 (6 bases). V dropped 2 bases and J dropped 7 bases, with 16 bases sitting between them. Germline V CDR1 and CDR2: SGDLS, YYNGEE. The CDR3 runs 14 residues. The DNA for the CDR3 is TGTGCCAGCAGCGTTTCCGGGACAACGGGAGAGCAGTACTTC. The encoded protein is CASSVSGTTGEQYF.

The V and J genes are TRBV29-1 and TRBJ2-6; D gene unclear. The CDR3 consists of 13 residues. The germline gives CDR1 SQVTM, CDR2 ANQGSEA. The V and J ends lost 3 bases and 1 base respectively, with 4 bases between them. The DNA of the CDR3 is TGCAGCGTTGACCTATCTGGGGCCAACGTCCTGACTTTC. Translating it yields CSVDLSGANVLTF.

The chain couples TRBV7-3 to TRBJ2-1, with D perhaps TRBD1 (6 bases). The CDR3 spans 13 residues. Germline values: CDR1 SGHTA, CDR2 FQGTGA. V was shortened by 6 bases and J by 8 bases, with 14 bases between the two germline ends. DNA of the CDR3: TGTGCCAGCAGTTTTACCCAGGGGTATGAGCAGTTCTTC. Its protein product is CASSFTQGYEQFF.

V usage is TRBV9 and J usage is TRBJ2-7; tentatively, D is TRBD2 (6 bases). The CDR3 is made up of 13 amino acids. V dropped 2 bases and J dropped 6 bases, with 12 bases sitting between them. Germline-derived CDR1 and CDR2 are SGDLS and YYNGEE. The CDR3 coding sequence is TGTGCCAGCAGCGTCGGACGGGGGTTCGAGCAGTACTTC. It specifies CASSVGRGFEQYF.

This clonotype is a singleton in its sample. J is TRBJ2-7 and V is TRBV27; the match to TRBD2 covers 10 bases. Germline V gene sequence: CDR1 MNHEY, CDR2 SMNVEV (reference sequence). The CDR3 spans 16 residues. Losses at the gene ends were 3 bases for V and 3 bases for J; bases not matched to a gene: 8. CDR3 residues: CASSFSGGALLYEQYF. The DNA for the CDR3 is TGTGCCAGCAGTTTCAGCGGGGGGGCCCTCCTCTACGAGCAGTACTTC.

The chain employs TRBV7-9 and TRBJ2-1, with D maybe TRBD2 (6 bases). V was clipped by 5 bases and J by 4 bases, with 18 bases between them. The CDR3 has 16 residues. The germline CDR1 and CDR2 sequences are SEHNR and FQNEAQ (reference sequence). CDR3 loop: CASSLLGLALYNEQFF. CDR3 DNA sequence: TGTGCCAGCAGCCTCCTCGGGCTAGCGCTTTACAATGAGCAGTTCTTC. The variable domain in full, with the rest retrieved from reference TRBV7-9 and TRBJ2-1, is DTGVSQNPRHKITKRGQNVTFRCDPISEHNRLYWYRQTLGQGPEFLTYFQNEAQLEKSRLLSDRFSAERPKGSFSTLEIQRTEQGDSAMYLCASSLLGLALYNEQFFGPGTRLTVL.

The V gene is TRBV20-1, the J gene TRBJ1-5; D may be TRBD1 (5 bases). In germline, CDR1 is DFQATT, CDR2 SNEGSKA (reference sequence). This CDR3 comprises 14 residues. V lost 2 bases to trimming and J lost 2 bases, with 10 bases between them. The CDR3 loop reads CSARRLRGNQPQHF. CDR3 DNA: TGCAGTGCTAGACGTCTCAGGGGCAATCAGCCCCAGCATTTT.

This clonotype occurred a few times. The rearrangement uses TRBV3-1 and TRBJ2-1, with a tentative D call TRBD1 (6 bases). V was cut by 1 base and J by 8 bases, with 12 bases left in between. This CDR3 has 14 amino acids. CDR1 is LGHDT, CDR2 YNNKEL, per germline (reference sequence). CDR3 amino acids: CASSQGYRVYEQFF. The CDR3 nucleotides read TGTGCCAGCAGCCAAGGATACAGGGTTTATGAGCAGTTCTTC.

The V and J genes are TRBV9 and TRBJ1-3; no firm D call. The CDR3 covers 20 residues. From germline, CDR1 is SGDLS and CDR2 YYNGEE. Trimming stripped 0 bases from V and 3 bases from J, with 25 bases between. CDR3 bases: TGTGCCAGCAGCGTAGTTCCCCTCATGCCCGGGAGGACGGATGGAAACACCATATATTTT. Residues: CASSVVPLMPGRTDGNTIYF.

J is TRBJ1-1 and V is TRBV10-2; 9 bases fit TRBD1. Trimming removed 2 bases from V and 4 bases from J; junction bases left unmatched: 11. This CDR3 has 17 amino acids. Per the germline V gene, CDR1 is WSHSY and CDR2 is SAAADI. The CDR3 loop reads CASSEPGQGITGTEAFF. CDR3 nucleotides: TGCGCCAGCAGTGAGCCGGGACAGGGAATAACAGGCACTGAAGCTTTCTTT.

The genes are TRBV7-2 and TRBJ2-3; D ambiguous. Germline V gives CDR1 SGHTA, CDR2 FQGNSA. This CDR3 is built from 16 residues. V was pared by 5 bases and J by 0 bases, with 15 bases between. The CDR3 DNA reads TGTGCCAGCAGCCTTATGATAAGCGTTAGCACAGATACGCAGTATTTT. Protein product: CASSLMISVSTDTQYF.

The V gene is TRBV5-6, the J gene TRBJ1-2; no reliable D call. Trimming stripped 4 bases from V and 4 bases from J, with 11 bases between. Per germline, CDR1 SGHDT and CDR2 YYEEEE. This CDR3 comprises 13 residues. The CDR3 sequence: CASSPRFSYGYTF. Here the CDR3 DNA reads TGTGCCAGCAGCCCCAGGTTCAGCTATGGCTACACCTTC.

Remarks on this clonotype: One end of the junction varies from germline; a read error may be responsible. V gene TRBV12-3 or TRBV12-4 combines with J gene TRBJ1-4, with 7 bases that match TRBD1. The CDR3 loop spans 14 amino acids. CDR3 loop: CASSYRDSREELFF. The CDR3 DNA follows: TGTGCCAGCAGTTACCGGGACAGCCGTGAAGAACTGTTTTTT.

Details on this clonotype: The junction shows a germline mismatch at one end, possibly a read error. The rearrangement links TRBV29-1 to TRBJ1-2; 9 nucleotides align to TRBD1. Per germline, CDR1 SQVTM and CDR2 ANQGSEA. The CDR3 length is 12 residues. The CDR3 is CSIETGGHGYTF. In nucleotides, the CDR3 is TGCAGCATTGAGACAGGGGGGCATGGCTACACCTTC.

The chain couples TRBV7-3 to TRBJ2-1; 9 bases are a match to TRBD2. Germline lookup yields CDR1 SGHTA and CDR2 FQGTGA. V lost 1 base to trimming and J lost 0 bases; unmatched junction nucleotides: 13. The CDR3 length is 20 residues. CDR3 nucleotides: TGTGCCAGCAGCTTAAGGCGGGGGGGCCTTATTAGGAGCTCCTACAATGAGCAGTTCTTC. This encodes CASSLRRGGLIRSSYNEQFF.

Ten or more counts support this clonotype. The chain carries TRBV3-1 and TRBJ2-7, with D tentatively TRBD2 (6 bases). Between the trimmed V and J ends, which lost 4 bases and 0 bases, there was a span of 10 bases. The germline CDR1 and CDR2 sequences are LGHDT and YNNKEL (reference sequence). The CDR3 length is 14 residues. The CDR3 DNA sequence: TGTGCCAGCAGCCCGGGACTCAACTCCTACGAGCAGTACTTC. The encoded protein is CASSPGLNSYEQYF.

This clonotype was observed a few times. The rearrangement uses TRBV20-1 and TRBJ2-1, with D perhaps TRBD2 (5 bases). The CDR3 sequence is 16 residues long. Trimming removed 3 bases from V and 8 bases from J, with 23 bases in between. Germline CDR1 DFQATT, CDR2 SNEGSKA (reference sequence). CDR3 residues: CSARVASERYFDEQFF. CDR3 coding DNA: TGCAGTGCTAGGGTAGCGTCGGAGCGCTACTTCGATGAGCAGTTCTTC.

The chain employs TRBV5-1 and TRBJ2-1; TRBD2 might be the D (5 bases). There are 13 residues in the CDR3. Germline CDR1 reads SGHRS; CDR2 reads YFSETQ. V gave up 2 bases and J gave up 7 bases, with 10 bases separating them. CDR3 sequence: CASSFVSGNEQFF. CDR3 nucleotide sequence: TGCGCCAGCAGCTTTGTATCGGGGAATGAGCAGTTCTTC. Complete variable domain (other parts from reference TRBV5-1 and TRBJ2-1): KAGVTQTPRYLIKTRGQQVTLSCSPISGHRSVSWYQQTPGQGLQFLFEYFSETQRNKGNFPGRFSGRQFSNSRSEMNVSTLELGDSALYLCASSFVSGNEQFFGPGTRLTVL.

This clonotype was seen repeatedly, ten times or more. The CDR3 sequence is CASSTPGGTDTQYF. Here the CDR3 DNA reads TGTGCCAGCAGCACTCCGGGAGGCACAGATACGCAGTATTTT. The chain uses TRBV3-1 and TRBJ2-3; perhaps TRBD2 as D (6 bases). Germline loops: CDR1 LGHDT, CDR2 YNNKEL (reference sequence). Trimming took 5 bases from V and 1 from J, leaving 10 bases between them. The CDR3 runs 14 residues.